This entry features one T cell receptor beta chain sequence. After removal of 5 bases from V and 4 bases from J, the junction contained 2 bases not matched to a gene. This CDR3 comprises 14 residues. CDR1 is SGHTS and CDR2 is YDEGEE in the germline V gene. The data belong to a study of blood T cell repertoires in COVID-19. Study-wide background: Samples of COVID-19 (acute and convalescent) were obtained from the United States, Italy and Spain.

The assay was immunoSEQ multiplex PCR, and TCRdb's table has in-frame clones only and misses some. The data contain 97,000 or so clones, roughly 87% of them seen just once; the ten biggest clones take up 2%. The sample was peripheral blood. The source of this sequence is a man over 45 with active COVID-19. The V call is TRBV5-8, the J call TRBJ1-5, with 11 nucleotides matching TRBD1. The DNA of the CDR3 is TGTGCCAGCAGGGGGACAGGGGGGAATCAGCCCCAGCATTTT. Protein sequence: CASRGTGGNQPQHF.